Here is one T cell receptor (beta chain) with its context. A read error may produce the germline difference seen at one junction end. This sample is part of a study of patients and donors after allogeneic stem cell transplantation. The germline V gene encodes CDR1 SGHRS and CDR2 YFSETQ. The CDR3 sequence is 16 residues long. Each CDR3 protein is one row after TCRdb ran MiXCR on the RT-PCR reads. The repertoire holds 25,000 to 40,000 distinct CDR3 sequences, with less than 45% as singletons. V and J are TRBV5-1 and TRBJ2-3, with TRBD2 matching over 10 bases. The source is a human donor who was either an allogeneic HSCT recipient or a stem cell or donor lymphocyte infusion donor (not recorded which). It is not recorded whose cells these are; they may come from a transplant donor. The sequenced sample consisted of blood, either unsorted or a sorted T cell fraction (not recorded which). In DNA, the CDR3 is TGCGCAAGCAAAAGTCCTCTAGCGGGAGTTTCAGATACGCAGTATTTT. The encoded protein is CASKSPLAGVSDTQYF.